The rows below give T cell receptor beta chains drawn from one sample of a study of regulatory T cells in long-lasting Graves disease. One entry per CDR3 protein, called by TCRdb with MiXCR from the multiplex PCR reads. The sample consists of more than 450,000 distinct CDR3 sequences, roughly 15% of them appearing once. Another study also made use of these data, one on T cells in Graves' hyperthyroidism and ophthalmopathy.

Sequences were derived from peripheral blood mononuclear cells (PBMCs), sampled at new diagnosis, from a patient treated with antithyroid drugs. Receptors originate from a man aged 35 to 55 with Graves disease. CDR3s include the opening cysteine and the closing phenylalanine or tryptophan. The order of the fields is V gene, J gene, CDR3 length, clone size, D gene, CDR3 DNA, CDR3 protein. D genes are given only for firm matches. Some rows mark clone size as missing; the rest say once, few, many or name a class of expanded clone.

V gene: TRBV19; J gene: TRBJ2-1; CDR3 length: 14; clone size: -; D gene: TRBD2; CDR3 DNA: TGTGCCAGTAGTATATCGCTAGCGGGAGTGGAGCAGTTCTTC; CDR3 protein: CASSISLAGVEQFF
V gene: TRBV6-5; J gene: TRBJ2-5; CDR3 length: 18; clone size: few; D gene: TRBD2; CDR3 DNA: TGTGCCAGCAGTTACGGGATGGGGACTAGCCTCATCAAAGAGACCCAGTACTTC; CDR3 protein: CASSYGMGTSLIKETQYF
V gene: TRBV11-3; J gene: TRBJ2-7; CDR3 length: 12; clone size: -; D gene: -; CDR3 DNA: TGTGCCAGCAGCAGTGAGGGGGGGGAGCAGTACTTC; CDR3 protein: CASSSEGGEQYF
V gene: TRBV20-1; J gene: TRBJ2-5; CDR3 length: 15; clone size: many; D gene: TRBD2; CDR3 DNA: TGCAGTGCTATGCCCGGGCGGGAGGGCCAAGAGACCCAGTACTTC; CDR3 protein: CSAMPGREGQETQYF
V gene: TRBV27; J gene: TRBJ2-1; CDR3 length: 12; clone size: few; D gene: -; CDR3 DNA: TGTGCCAGCAGTGAAAGTTACCATGAGCAGTTCTTC; CDR3 protein: CASSESYHEQFF
V gene: TRBV7-9; J gene: TRBJ1-5; CDR3 length: 15; clone size: -; D gene: -; CDR3 DNA: TGTGCCAGCAGCCAATCGGGTCTGGTGAATCAGCCCCAGCATTTT; CDR3 protein: CASSQSGLVNQPQHF
V gene: TRBV10-3; J gene: TRBJ1-2; CDR3 length: 13; clone size: -; D gene: -; CDR3 DNA: TGTGCCATCAGTGAGGGGACAAACTATGGCTACACCTTC; CDR3 protein: CAISEGTNYGYTF
V gene: TRBV12-3/TRBV12-4; J gene: TRBJ2-7; CDR3 length: 14; clone size: many; D gene: -; CDR3 DNA: TGTGCCAGCGGGATAGGGGTAAATCCCTACGAGCAGTACTTC; CDR3 protein: CASGIGVNPYEQYF
V gene: TRBV29-1; J gene: TRBJ2-1; CDR3 length: 13; clone size: few; D gene: -; CDR3 DNA: TGCAGCGTTGTCGGGAAGTCCTACAATGAGCAGTTCTTC; CDR3 protein: CSVVGKSYNEQFF
V gene: TRBV29-1; J gene: TRBJ2-1; CDR3 length: 14; clone size: many; D gene: TRBD1; CDR3 DNA: TGCAGCGTTCGGACAGGGGAAGCCTACAATGAGCAGTTCTTC; CDR3 protein: CSVRTGEAYNEQFF
V gene: TRBV3-1; J gene: TRBJ2-7; CDR3 length: 15; clone size: many; D gene: TRBD2; CDR3 DNA: TGTGCCAGCAGTCCTCGGGGACTAGCGGGATACGAGCAGTACTTC; CDR3 protein: CASSPRGLAGYEQYF
V gene: TRBV2; J gene: TRBJ2-7; CDR3 length: 14; clone size: many; D gene: -; CDR3 DNA: TGTGCCAGCAGAGCCGGGACCAACTCCTACGAGCAGTACTTC; CDR3 protein: CASRAGTNSYEQYF
V gene: TRBV28; J gene: TRBJ2-1; CDR3 length: 19; clone size: many; D gene: TRBD2; CDR3 DNA: TGTGCCAGCAGTCCCCCGGGAACTAGCGGGAGGATGACTTACAATGAGCAGTTCTTC; CDR3 protein: CASSPPGTSGRMTYNEQFF
V gene: TRBV20-1; J gene: TRBJ2-3; CDR3 length: 13; clone size: many; D gene: -; CDR3 DNA: TGCAGTGCGGACGGGCAGGGCACAGATACGCAGTATTTT; CDR3 protein: CSADGQGTDTQYF
V gene: TRBV3-1; J gene: TRBJ1-6; CDR3 length: 16; clone size: -; D gene: -; CDR3 DNA: TGTGCCAGCAGCCAAGGGACCCCCATGGGCAATTCACCCCTCCACTTT; CDR3 protein: CASSQGTPMGNSPLHF
V gene: TRBV29-1; J gene: TRBJ2-1; CDR3 length: 15; clone size: few; D gene: -; CDR3 DNA: TGCAGCGTCGCCGGGACCCCCAGCTCCTACAATGAGCAGTTCTTC; CDR3 protein: CSVAGTPSSYNEQFF
V gene: TRBV5-1; J gene: TRBJ2-1; CDR3 length: 16; clone size: many; D gene: TRBD2; CDR3 DNA: TGCGCCAGCAGCGCGGGACTATTAGCCCCCATCGGTGAGCAGTTCTTC; CDR3 protein: CASSAGLLAPIGEQFF
V gene: TRBV7-3; J gene: TRBJ2-1; CDR3 length: 15; clone size: many; D gene: -; CDR3 DNA: TGTGCCAGCAGCCCCGGGGCTAGCGATTACAATGAGCAGTTCTTC; CDR3 protein: CASSPGASDYNEQFF
V gene: TRBV28; J gene: TRBJ2-3; CDR3 length: 14; clone size: many; D gene: TRBD2; CDR3 DNA: TGTGCCAGCACCGGGACTAGTCGTACAGATACGCAGTATTTT; CDR3 protein: CASTGTSRTDTQYF
V gene: TRBV3-1; J gene: TRBJ2-3; CDR3 length: 13; clone size: many; D gene: -; CDR3 DNA: TGTGCCAGCAGCCCCGATAGTTCGGATACGCAGTATTTT; CDR3 protein: CASSPDSSDTQYF
V gene: TRBV2; J gene: TRBJ1-1; CDR3 length: 11; clone size: many; D gene: -; CDR3 DNA: TGTGCCAGCAGTGAGGACACTGAAGCTTTCTTT; CDR3 protein: CASSEDTEAFF
V gene: TRBV28; J gene: TRBJ2-7; CDR3 length: 12; clone size: many; D gene: -; CDR3 DNA: TGTGCCACCCGGGCAGGGACCTACGAGCAGTACTTC; CDR3 protein: CATRAGTYEQYF
V gene: TRBV24-1; J gene: TRBJ2-3; CDR3 length: 15; clone size: -; D gene: -; CDR3 DNA: TGTGCCACCAGTGATAGGTACCGACTCACAGATACGCAGTATTTT; CDR3 protein: CATSDRYRLTDTQYF
V gene: TRBV28; J gene: TRBJ2-1; CDR3 length: 17; clone size: many; D gene: TRBD2; CDR3 DNA: TGTGCCAGCAGTCACAACAGGGGGCTAGCGGGGGGGAATGAGCAGTTCTTC; CDR3 protein: CASSHNRGLAGGNEQFF
V gene: TRBV19; J gene: TRBJ2-1; CDR3 length: 19; clone size: -; D gene: TRBD1; CDR3 DNA: TGTGCCAGTAGTCTCACCGGGGGACAGGGGCCGAAGACCTACAATGAGCAGTTCTTC; CDR3 protein: CASSLTGGQGPKTYNEQFF
V gene: TRBV2; J gene: TRBJ1-2; CDR3 length: 15; clone size: -; D gene: TRBD1; CDR3 DNA: TGTGCCAGCAGTTACTACAGGGGCGAGGGGTATGGCTACACCTTC; CDR3 protein: CASSYYRGEGYGYTF
V gene: TRBV27; J gene: TRBJ2-1; CDR3 length: 16; clone size: -; D gene: -; CDR3 DNA: TGTGCCAGCACCTTTTCTCTGGCGGTTTCCTACAATGAGCAGTTCTTC; CDR3 protein: CASTFSLAVSYNEQFF
V gene: TRBV5-1; J gene: TRBJ2-7; CDR3 length: 15; clone size: many; D gene: -; CDR3 DNA: TGCGCCAGCAGCTTGGGCCAGTCACAGGGAAGCGAGCAGTACTTC; CDR3 protein: CASSLGQSQGSEQYF
V gene: TRBV27; J gene: TRBJ1-1; CDR3 length: 17; clone size: many; D gene: TRBD1; CDR3 DNA: TGTGCCAGCAGTCCCCGGACAGGGGCGGTCATGAACACTGAAGCTTTCTTT; CDR3 protein: CASSPRTGAVMNTEAFF
V gene: TRBV28; J gene: TRBJ2-7; CDR3 length: 14; clone size: many; D gene: TRBD2; CDR3 DNA: TGTGCCAGCGCCGTACTAGCGGGAGACTACGAGCAGTACTTC; CDR3 protein: CASAVLAGDYEQYF
V gene: TRBV28; J gene: TRBJ2-1; CDR3 length: 16; clone size: many; D gene: TRBD2; CDR3 DNA: TGTGCCAGCAGTTTCTCGCGCACTAGCGGGAGCTATGAGCAGTTCTTC; CDR3 protein: CASSFSRTSGSYEQFF
V gene: TRBV11-2; J gene: TRBJ1-6; CDR3 length: 14; clone size: many; D gene: -; CDR3 DNA: TGTGCCAGCAGCTTAGAACGGGAATATTCACCCCTCCACTTT; CDR3 protein: CASSLEREYSPLHF
V gene: TRBV28; J gene: TRBJ2-7; CDR3 length: 15; clone size: many; D gene: -; CDR3 DNA: TGTGCCAGCAGCGACCCCGGGACATTTACCTACGAGCAGTACTTC; CDR3 protein: CASSDPGTFTYEQYF
V gene: TRBV11-2; J gene: TRBJ2-7; CDR3 length: 15; clone size: few; D gene: TRBD1; CDR3 DNA: TGTGCCAGCAGCCCAGCCGGACAGGGGTCCTACGAGCAGTACTTC; CDR3 protein: CASSPAGQGSYEQYF
V gene: TRBV11-2; J gene: TRBJ2-7; CDR3 length: 15; clone size: many; D gene: TRBD2; CDR3 DNA: TGTGCCAGCAGCTCTCTAGCGGGAGTTAATTACGAGCAGTACTTC; CDR3 protein: CASSSLAGVNYEQYF
V gene: TRBV29-1; J gene: TRBJ2-7; CDR3 length: 13; clone size: few; D gene: TRBD2; CDR3 DNA: TGCAGCGTTGTCATCAGGGAGGGGTACGAGCAGTACTTC; CDR3 protein: CSVVIREGYEQYF
V gene: TRBV3-1; J gene: TRBJ2-4; CDR3 length: 13; clone size: -; D gene: -; CDR3 DNA: TGTGCCAGCAGCCAAGGCGCAAAAAACATTCAGTACTTC; CDR3 protein: CASSQGAKNIQYF
V gene: TRBV7-2; J gene: TRBJ2-1; CDR3 length: 14; clone size: few; D gene: -; CDR3 DNA: TGTGCCAGCAGCTTTTGGGGCGCCAACAATGAGCAGTTCTTC; CDR3 protein: CASSFWGANNEQFF
V gene: TRBV20-1; J gene: TRBJ1-1; CDR3 length: 16; clone size: -; D gene: TRBD1; CDR3 DNA: TGCAGTGCTAGAGTCGTGACAGGGGCCTGGAACACTGAAGCTTTCTTT; CDR3 protein: CSARVVTGAWNTEAFF
V gene: TRBV7-9; J gene: TRBJ2-7; CDR3 length: 15; clone size: many; D gene: TRBD1; CDR3 DNA: TGTGCCAGCAGCGAAACGGACAGGGAATCCTACGAGCAGTACTTC; CDR3 protein: CASSETDRESYEQYF
V gene: TRBV28; J gene: TRBJ2-1; CDR3 length: 12; clone size: many; D gene: -; CDR3 DNA: TGTGCCAGCAGAATAGGAGGGGGCGAGGAGTTCTTC; CDR3 protein: CASRIGGGEEFF
V gene: TRBV12-3/TRBV12-4; J gene: TRBJ2-3; CDR3 length: 15; clone size: many; D gene: TRBD2; CDR3 DNA: TGTGCCAGCAGATCTATGGGACTAGTCACAGATACGCAGTATTTT; CDR3 protein: CASRSMGLVTDTQYF
V gene: TRBV7-9; J gene: TRBJ1-2; CDR3 length: 14; clone size: many; D gene: TRBD1; CDR3 DNA: TGTGCCAGCAGCCCGCGACAGGGTAGCTATGGCTACACCTTC; CDR3 protein: CASSPRQGSYGYTF
V gene: TRBV6-2/TRBV6-3; J gene: TRBJ1-1; CDR3 length: 14; clone size: many; D gene: -; CDR3 DNA: TGTGCCAGCAGTTACTCAACAGCGAACACTGAAGCTTTCTTT; CDR3 protein: CASSYSTANTEAFF
V gene: TRBV11-2; J gene: TRBJ2-7; CDR3 length: 15; clone size: -; D gene: -; CDR3 DNA: TGTGCCAGCAGCTTAGAGGTGGGCACCTCCTACGAGCAGTACTTC; CDR3 protein: CASSLEVGTSYEQYF
V gene: TRBV7-2; J gene: TRBJ2-5; CDR3 length: 13; clone size: many; D gene: TRBD2; CDR3 DNA: TGTGCCAGCAGCCGCGGGGGTACGGAGACCCAGTACTTC; CDR3 protein: CASSRGGTETQYF
V gene: TRBV7-2; J gene: TRBJ2-2; CDR3 length: 13; clone size: many; D gene: -; CDR3 DNA: TGTGCCAGCAGACACAGGTCCACCGGGGAGCTGTTTTTT; CDR3 protein: CASRHRSTGELFF
V gene: TRBV20-1; J gene: TRBJ2-1; CDR3 length: 16; clone size: -; D gene: -; CDR3 DNA: TGCAGTGCTAGGGGGTTGAAAAGGTTGAGTGGCAATGAGCAGTTCTTC; CDR3 protein: CSARGLKRLSGNEQFF
V gene: TRBV6-1; J gene: TRBJ2-3; CDR3 length: 13; clone size: few; D gene: -; CDR3 DNA: TGTGCCAGCAACCTCGGTGGCCTAGATACGCAGTATTTT; CDR3 protein: CASNLGGLDTQYF
V gene: TRBV9; J gene: TRBJ2-7; CDR3 length: 15; clone size: many; D gene: TRBD1; CDR3 DNA: TGTGCCAGCAGCCCTGGACAGGCGACAGCCTACGAGCAGTACTTC; CDR3 protein: CASSPGQATAYEQYF
V gene: TRBV6-1; J gene: TRBJ2-3; CDR3 length: 15; clone size: many; D gene: TRBD2; CDR3 DNA: TGTGCCAGCAGGCCGGGACTAGGTTTTACAGATACGCAGTATTTT; CDR3 protein: CASRPGLGFTDTQYF
V gene: TRBV20-1; J gene: TRBJ1-2; CDR3 length: 14; clone size: many; D gene: -; CDR3 DNA: TGCAGTGCTAGAGCGGTGGCAGGGGAGGGGGGCTACACCTTC; CDR3 protein: CSARAVAGEGGYTF
V gene: TRBV5-4; J gene: TRBJ2-3; CDR3 length: 15; clone size: -; D gene: TRBD1; CDR3 DNA: TGTGCCAGCAGCTGGGGACAGGGGGCCACAGATACGCAGTATTTT; CDR3 protein: CASSWGQGATDTQYF